This entry lists 20 T cell receptor beta chains sequenced from one sample in a study of shared clonotypes between healthy human individuals. TCRdb's table, derived via immunoSEQ multiplex PCR, lists solely in-frame clones and lacks some. The sample has about 2 million clones; about 95% are singletons. It was CD45RO-negative cells, positively selected for CCR7, that made up naive CD8 cells, with terminally differentiated effector memory CD45RA+ cells excluded. The sample taken for sequencing was naive CD8+ T cells sorted from blood. The receptors were sampled from a man between 18 and 35 years old in good health.

This clone has only one observation. This chain links TRBV28 with TRBJ2-7, with 9 bases that match TRBD1. Trimming removed 4 bases from V and 5 bases from J; junction bases left unmatched: 6. From germline, CDR1 is MDHEN and CDR2 SYDVKM. This CDR3 region has 14 residues. CDR3 DNA: TGTGCCAGCAGTTCGGGACAGGGTGACGACGAGCAGTACTTC. Translated, it gives CASSSGQGDDEQYF.

The genes are TRBV12-5 and TRBJ2-1; D is possibly TRBD2 (5 bases). V lost 0 bases and J 2 bases, leaving 8 bases between the germline ends. The CDR3 totals 15 residues. Germline V lookup: CDR1 LGHNT, CDR2 FRNRAP. The CDR3 is CASGLVLDPYNEQFF. The CDR3, as DNA: TGTGCTAGTGGTTTGGTACTAGACCCCTACAATGAGCAGTTCTTC.

This chain joins TRBV18 and TRBJ1-5; 8 bases line up with TRBD1. The CDR3 consists of 14 residues. The V gene end was trimmed by 4 bases and the J gene end by 6 bases; junction bases not matched to a gene: 5. Germline V gene data show CDR1 as KGHSH and CDR2 as LQKENI. The CDR3: CASSQDRGVQPQHF. In nucleotides, the CDR3 is TGTGCCAGCTCACAAGACAGGGGAGTTCAGCCCCAGCATTTT.

The chain carries TRBV6-5 and TRBJ2-1; 7 nucleotides align to TRBD1. After removal of 2 bases from V and 14 bases from J, the junction contained 3 bases not matched to a gene. Per the germline V gene, CDR1 is MNHEY and CDR2 is SVGAGI. The CDR3 covers 11 residues. CDR3 bases: TGTGCCAGCAGTTACGGGGACAGTGAGTTCTTC. Its translation: CASSYGDSEFF.

This chain uses TRBV29-1 with TRBJ2-1; 9 bases match TRBD2. V lost 0 bases, J lost 5 bases, and 2 bases stayed unmatched. This CDR3 has 14 residues. CDR1 and CDR2 (germline): SQVTM, ANQGSEA. CDR3 in DNA: TGCAGCGTTGAAGAGGTAGCGGGAGACAATGAGCAGTTCTTC. Its translation is CSVEEVAGDNEQFF.

The chain is built from TRBV27 and TRBJ2-3; 13 positions match TRBD2. After removal of 5 bases from V and 4 bases from J, the junction contained 3 bases not matched to a gene. The CDR3 loop spans 15 amino acids. Germline CDR1 reads MNHEY; CDR2 reads SMNVEV (reference sequence). The CDR3 DNA is TGTGCCAGCAGTCCGGGGACTAGCGGGGCAGATACGCAGTATTTT. Translation gives CASSPGTSGADTQYF.

The chain has TRBV9 and TRBJ1-4; D ambiguous. The CDR3 extends over 16 amino acids. CDR1 is SGDLS, CDR2 YYNGEE, per germline. V was clipped by 4 bases and J by 7 bases, with 20 bases between them. This CDR3 is CASSPPPPRGIEKLFF. The CDR3, as DNA: TGTGCCAGCAGCCCCCCACCCCCTCGTGGCATTGAAAAACTGTTTTTT.

The V gene is TRBV11-2, the J gene TRBJ2-5; D gene ambiguous. Per germline, CDR1 SGHAT and CDR2 FQNNGV. V lost 5 bases and J lost 0, with 10 bases in between. The CDR3 has 14 residues. CDR3 protein: CASSLPAYQETQYF. As DNA, the CDR3 is TGTGCCAGCAGCCTCCCGGCGTACCAAGAGACCCAGTACTTC.

This chain joins TRBV28 and TRBJ2-5; D is possibly TRBD1 or TRBD2 (6 bases each). The germline gives CDR1 MDHEN, CDR2 SYDVKM. The CDR3 runs 14 residues. Between the trimmed V and J ends, which lost 8 bases and 1 base, there was a span of 14 bases. CDR3 sequence reads: CASWKGGFQETQYF. The CDR3 DNA reads as TGTGCCAGCTGGAAGGGGGGATTCCAAGAGACCCAGTACTTC.

In this sample, this clone turned up once. The chain joins TRBV27 to TRBJ1-1; D is undetermined. The CDR3 is made up of 14 amino acids. Germline loops: CDR1 MNHEY, CDR2 SMNVEV (reference sequence). V was trimmed by 4 bases and J by 1 base, leaving 10 bases between them. CDR3 region: CASSSTSGNTEAFF. CDR3 in DNA: TGTGCCAGCAGTTCCACATCGGGGAACACTGAAGCTTTCTTT.

The chain recombines TRBV7-9 with TRBJ2-1, with D possibly matching TRBD2 (6 bases). Germline CDR1 and CDR2: SEHNR and FQNEAQ (reference sequence). Trimming left V 10 bases short and J 9 bases short, with 13 bases between. The CDR3 runs 11 residues. The CDR3 reads CATGGPPEQFF. In nucleotides, the CDR3 is TGTGCCACCGGAGGGCCCCCTGAGCAGTTCTTC.

This clone appeared once. The chain recombines TRBV7-9 with TRBJ1-6; tentative D call: TRBD1 (5 bases). Deletions cut 0 bases from V and 6 bases from J, with 12 bases between. This CDR3 region has 16 residues. CDR1 is SEHNR, CDR2 FQNEAQ, per germline (reference sequence). Here the CDR3 DNA reads TGTGCCAGCAGCTTAGCCTCGACAGTACGTAATTCACCCCTCCACTTT. This encodes CASSLASTVRNSPLHF.

The chain couples TRBV10-3 to TRBJ2-6; D call uncertain. V lost 0 bases and J 0 bases, leaving 9 bases between the germline ends. The CDR3 runs 17 residues. Germline CDR1 and CDR2: ENHRY and SYGVKD. The CDR3 sequence is CAISESAEYSGANVLTF. CDR3 coding DNA: TGTGCCATCAGTGAGTCGGCGGAATACTCTGGGGCCAACGTCCTGACTTTC.

The chain has TRBV5-1 and TRBJ2-1, with 11 nucleotides matching TRBD2. Germline V gene lookup returns CDR1 SGHRS and CDR2 YFSETQ. This CDR3 is built from 16 residues. Trimming removed 4 bases from V and 6 bases from J; junction bases left unmatched: 9. The CDR3 loop reads CASSPQGLAVGNEQFF. CDR3 bases: TGCGCCAGCAGCCCCCAGGGACTAGCGGTTGGCAATGAGCAGTTCTTC.

The chain is built from TRBV30 and TRBJ2-7; D might be TRBD2 (5 bases). Germline V gene sequence: CDR1 GTSNPN, CDR2 SVGIG (reference sequence). This CDR3 spans 17 amino acids. V was clipped by 2 bases and J by 0 bases, with 20 bases between them. CDR3 coding DNA: TGTGCCTGGAGTCAACCGAGCGAGGGATGGAGCTCCTACGAGCAGTACTTC. As protein: CAWSQPSEGWSSYEQYF.

The rearrangement joins TRBV27 to TRBJ2-1, with TRBD2 matching 9 bases. The CDR3 covers 12 residues. After removal of 9 bases from V and 8 bases from J, the junction contained 5 bases not matched to a gene. Germline loops: CDR1 MNHEY, CDR2 SMNVEV (reference sequence). Written as DNA, the CDR3 is TGTGCCAGTCATAGCGGGAGCTATGAGCAGTTCTTC. Its translation is CASHSGSYEQFF.

This chain uses TRBV11-2 with TRBJ1-1; D remains unclear. CDR1 SGHAT and CDR2 FQNNGV come from the germline V gene. CDR3 size: 13 residues. V shed 3 bases and J shed 10 bases, with 15 bases lying between them. The CDR3 protein is CASSLEPTPVAFF. The DNA for the CDR3 is TGTGCCAGCAGCTTGGAACCTACCCCGGTAGCTTTCTTT.

This chain links TRBV27 with TRBJ2-1; 7 positions match TRBD2. CDR3 length equals 14 residues. The germline CDR1 and CDR2 sequences are MNHEY and SMNVEV (reference sequence). After removal of 7 bases from V and 1 base from J, the junction contained 4 bases not matched to a gene. The CDR3 bases are TGTGCCAGCAACCGGGAGGATTCCTACAATGAGCAGTTCTTC. The encoded protein is CASNREDSYNEQFF.

The chain combines TRBV13 with TRBJ2-3; TRBD2 matches at 10 bases. Germline lookup yields CDR1 PRHDT and CDR2 FYEKMQ (reference sequence). The ends lost 0 bases at V and 2 bases at J; junction bases unmatched: 5. The CDR3 is 17 residues long. The CDR3 sequence is CASSLGPAGGSTDTQYF. In DNA form, the CDR3 reads TGTGCCAGCAGCTTAGGCCCAGCGGGGGGGTCCACAGATACGCAGTATTTT.

This chain links TRBV4-1 with TRBJ2-1; no definite D call. Germline CDR1 and CDR2: MGHRA and YSYEKL. The CDR3 runs 12 residues. V lost 3 bases and J 7 bases, leaving 7 bases between the germline ends. The CDR3 spells CASSHTENEQFF. Written as DNA, the CDR3 is TGCGCCAGCAGCCATACCGAGAATGAGCAGTTCTTC.